The sequence of this T cell receptor beta chain was determined in a study of vaccination and CD4 T cells after COVID-19 (dated by TCRdb to 2021 to 2024). With regard to the full study: SARS-CoV-2 positivity had been established in the convalescent patients by nasal swab PCR, and mild disease was recorded in about 9 of these patients and severe disease in one. The convalescent cohort comprised six males and four females, including two Hispanic individuals, seven Caucasians, two Asians and one multiracial person. Each participant got two doses of either the Pfizer-BioNTech BNT162b2 vaccine (n=8) or the Moderna mRNA-1273 vaccine (n=2). Post-COVID blood samples were collected from convalescent patients a median of around 100 days after diagnosis, with a range of about 30 to 161 days. The time from the second vaccine dose to post-vaccine blood sampling had a median of roughly 72 days and ranged from roughly 13 to 241 days. Overlapping spike peptide pools from SARS-CoV-2 and from the common cold coronaviruses HCoV-NL63, HCoV-OC43 and HCoV-229E were used as culture stimuli. Control cultures used a CEFX viral epitope pool as positive control, an HIV-1 Nef peptide pool as negative control, or no peptide. The spike-specific CD4+ TCR repertoire was compared before and after mRNA vaccination in approximately ten COVID-19 convalescent patients and a handful of infection-naive healthy vaccine recipients. Findings and caveats that apply to the study as a whole: The median number of SARS-CoV-2-reactive clonotypes rose from 21 after infection to approximately 41 after vaccination, but the change was not significant. In convalescent patients, a median around 90% of post-vaccine SARS-CoV-2-reactive clones were detected only after vaccination, suggesting vaccine-specific priming. The study included relatively few convalescent patients and did not analyze early timepoints after natural infection. Nearly all vaccine-specific clones in convalescent patients (304 of 307) were mono-reactive for SARS-CoV-2 spike rather than cross-reactive with common cold coronaviruses.

Per the germline V gene (reference sequence), DFQATT is the CDR1 and SNEGSKA is the CDR2. Spanning cysteine to phenylalanine, the CDR3 consists of 17 amino acids. Only CDR3 DNA is held: 51 bases, read in frame from base 1. Trimmed from V: 3 bases; trimmed from J: 0 bases; junction bases lacking a gene match: 11. Interpreted using the paper, the treatment or condition label stands for: roughly 11-day PBMC culture with coronavirus spike peptide pools or control peptides (ViraFEST assay). The ViraFEST assay was used in the study, in which antigen-specific T cells were expanded with peptide pools and expanded clonotypes were subsequently identified by TCR sequencing. The convalescent patients' positive SARS-CoV-2 PCR tests fell between March and December 2020, which was before the Alpha, Beta and Delta variants emerged in the United States. Each well held 2.2 million or so PBMCs cultured in IMDM containing about 5% human AB serum and roughly 10 IU/ml IL-2, with about 9.4 ug/ml peptide pools added. Half of the culture medium was replaced with fresh IL-2-containing medium on days 3 and 7. Once the cells had been in culture for over nine days, the EasySep CD4+ T cell isolation kit was used to isolate CD4+ T cells by negative selection. PBMCs were separated from whole blood using Ficoll-Paque Plus gradient centrifugation and then either used fresh or cryopreserved at -140C. Triplicate wells were generally used for each culture condition.

Library generation was performed with PCR. DNA from cultured CD4+ T cells underwent TCR sequencing with the Oncomine TCR Beta short-read assay at the Johns Hopkins FTIC core. The QIAamp micro DNA kit was used to extract genomic DNA from the cultured CD4+ T cells. Oncomine TCR Beta libraries made from cultured CD4+ T cells were pooled using unique dual indexes and sequenced on an Illumina iSeq 100. On the study's bioinformatics: Non-productive sequences were removed, and CDR3s not starting with C, not ending with F or W, or shorter than 7 amino acids were discarded. Antigen-specific clonotypes were identified using the MANAFEST web application through comparison of peptide-stimulated wells with reference and other culture wells. An FDR below 0.05, an odds ratio above 5, and a productive frequency above 0.1% in at least two of three replicate wells were required for clones to be considered positive. A clonotype was classed as cross-reactive if the clonotype showed significant expansion both in SARS-CoV-2 spike wells and in at least one common cold coronavirus spike condition. CDR3 homology was assessed with Levenshtein distances (stringdist) and unrooted phylogenetic trees (ape) in R version 3.6.1. TCRdb reanalyzed the raw reads on its own, using fastp at Q25 for trimming and MiXCR for clone calling, and kept in-frame beta chains. Every entry covers one CDR3 protein and lists the most common genes and DNA from its rows. TCRdb's processing, not the authors' own work, is the source of the V and J calls. The sample profile shows about 13,000 distinct CDR3 sequences; 75% to 85% of them were found once. About 28% of the sample rests with the top ten.

With respect to this clonotype: No cognate antigen has been identified for it. No quality values exist for individual bases; no much larger clone is one base distant.

The source is a human donor who had recovered from COVID-19. Sequenced sample: CD4+ T cells from blood, cultured in vitro. This sequence uses TRBV20-1 and TRBJ2-3, and TRBD2 matches 8 of the central bases. The nucleotide sequence reads as follows: TGCAGTGCTAGTCCGGGGGGGAGGGCCTTAAGCACAGATACGCAGTATTTT. This encodes CSASPGGRALSTDTQYF.